The 21 T cell receptor beta chains presented below share a single source sample, sequenced in a study of blood T cell repertoires in COVID-19. Libraries were prepared by immunoSEQ multiplex PCR; TCRdb keeps only in-frame clonotypes and omits some of them. The sample has hundreds of thousands of clones, roughly 90% seen once. The sequenced sample was peripheral blood. The source of these receptors is a woman in her 70s with COVID-19, enrolled during active disease.

V usage is TRBV5-4 and J usage is TRBJ2-3; 11 nucleotides line up with TRBD2. V shed 4 bases and J 7 bases; nucleotides not matched to a gene: 14. The germline V gene encodes CDR1 SGHNT and CDR2 YYREEE (reference sequence). This CDR3 comprises 17 residues. CDR3 in amino acids: CASSPEALASGGHTQYF. The CDR3 bases are TGTGCCAGCAGCCCGGAGGCACTCGCTAGCGGGGGGCATACGCAGTATTTT.

This clone was seen just once. This sample also contains other DNA sequences that code for the same CDR3. The V call is TRBV9, the J call TRBJ2-5, with TRBD1 matching 7 bases. Germline-derived CDR1 and CDR2 are SGDLS and YYNGEE. V trimming: 0 bases; J trimming: 1 base; junction bases outside the gene matches: 0. The length of the CDR3 is 14 residues. The CDR3 protein is CASSVGQGQETQYF. The CDR3 coding sequence is TGTGCCAGCAGCGTAGGACAGGGCCAAGAGACCCAGTACTTC.

The chain joins TRBV19 to TRBJ1-2; D remains unclear. Trimming stripped 6 bases from V and 0 bases from J, with 14 bases between. CDR1 LNHDA and CDR2 SQIVND come from the germline V gene (reference sequence). The CDR3 is made up of 15 amino acids. The CDR3 DNA reads TGTGCCAGTAGCATCGGGTTGGGAGCTAACTATGGCTACACCTTC. As protein: CASSIGLGANYGYTF.

This clone has a single count. J is TRBJ1-1 and V is TRBV6-1, with D tentatively TRBD1 (5 bases). Looked up from germline, CDR1 is MNHNS and CDR2 is SASEGT. The V and J ends lost 3 bases and 6 bases respectively, with 14 bases between them. This CDR3 comprises 14 residues. This CDR3 is CASSDPTDSPEAFF. The CDR3 DNA reads as TGTGCCAGCAGTGATCCAACCGACAGCCCTGAAGCTTTCTTT.

The rearrangement links TRBV9 to TRBJ2-7, with TRBD2 identical over 7 bases. Trimming took 0 bases from V and 2 from J; bases not matched to a gene: 5. This CDR3 region has 15 residues. Germline lookup yields CDR1 SGDLS and CDR2 YYNGEE. DNA for the CDR3: TGTGCCAGCAGCGTAGGCGGGGGTTTGACCTACGAGCAGTACTTC. It translates to CASSVGGGLTYEQYF.

The gene calls are TRBV7-2 and TRBJ1-1; the D gene is possibly TRBD1 (5 bases). From germline, CDR1 is SGHTA and CDR2 FQGNSA. This CDR3 has 15 amino acids. V was clipped by 2 bases and J by 1 base, with 11 bases between them. The CDR3 DNA is TGTGCCAGCAGCTTAAGGCATACAGGGAACACTGAAGCTTTCTTT. Translated, it gives CASSLRHTGNTEAFF.

This clone was seen a single time. V is TRBV14 and J is TRBJ2-2, with 8 bases identical to TRBD2. The CDR3 has 17 residues. V gave up 4 bases and J gave up 1 base; unmatched junction bases: 8. Germline assignment: CDR1 SGHDN and CDR2 FVKESK. The CDR3 bases are TGTGCCAGCAGCCTAATAACCAGCGGGGGGAACACCGGGGAGCTGTTTTTT. It yields the protein CASSLITSGGNTGELFF.

CDR3: CASSMGQVPSYEQYF. As DNA, the CDR3 is TGTGCCAGCAGTATGGGACAGGTACCCTCCTACGAGCAGTACTTC. The rearrangement joins TRBV2 to TRBJ2-7; 8 nucleotides line up with TRBD1. Germline V lookup: CDR1 SNHLY, CDR2 FYNNEI. CDR3 length: 15 residues. V trimming: 5 bases; J trimming: 0 bases; junction bases outside the gene matches: 6.

The chain recombines TRBV18 with TRBJ2-2; possible D gene TRBD1, 6 bases. CDR3 length equals 15 residues. Germline V gene sequence: CDR1 KGHSH, CDR2 LQKENI. V lost 0 bases and J 7 bases, leaving 12 bases between the germline ends. The CDR3: CASSPPNRASGELFF. DNA of the CDR3: TGTGCCAGCTCACCACCGAACAGGGCAAGCGGGGAGCTGTTTTTT.

The rearrangement uses TRBV7-9 and TRBJ2-5; the match to TRBD2 covers 11 bases. J gave up 6 bases and V 3 bases, and 12 bases lay outside the gene matches. The CDR3 consists of 17 residues. Germline lookup yields CDR1 SEHNR and CDR2 FQNEAQ (reference sequence). This CDR3 is CASSFSGGAPSRQTQYF. CDR3 nucleotides: TGTGCCAGCAGCTTTAGCGGGGGGGCTCCCTCGCGTCAGACCCAGTACTTC.

This sequence joins TRBV5-1 and TRBJ2-3, with D tentatively TRBD2 (6 bases). Germline V gene sequence: CDR1 SGHRS, CDR2 YFSETQ. This CDR3 contains 15 residues. V lost 4 bases to trimming and J lost 2 bases, with 14 bases between them. The CDR3 loop is CASSRGDSATDTQYF. CDR3 DNA: TGCGCCAGCAGCCGAGGGGACTCCGCCACAGATACGCAGTATTTT.

The chain uses TRBV2 and TRBJ1-1; possibly TRBD1 for D (5 bases). CDR3 length equals 14 residues. V was clipped by 7 bases and J by 5 bases, with 17 bases between them. Germline CDR1 and CDR2: SNHLY and FYNNEI. The DNA for the CDR3 is TGTGCCAGCAACCCTCAGGGAGGAGGGACTGAAGCTTTCTTT. Amino acids: CASNPQGGGTEAFF.

V and J are TRBV29-1 and TRBJ2-5, with D possibly being TRBD2 (6 bases). The length of the CDR3 is 12 residues. Per the germline V gene, CDR1 is SQVTM and CDR2 is ANQGSEA. V lost 5 bases and J 3 bases, leaving 10 bases between the germline ends. In nucleotides, the CDR3 is TGCAGCGTTTTTAGCGGAGAAGAGACCCAGTACTTC. Translated: CSVFSGEETQYF.

V gene TRBV6-2 or TRBV6-3 combines with J gene TRBJ2-3; a possible D gene is TRBD2 (7 bases). This CDR3 has 17 residues. Germline V gene lookup returns CDR1 MNHEY and CDR2 SVGEGT. With 5 bases removed from V and 4 bases from J, the gap between germline ends came to 22 bases. The CDR3 DNA sequence: TGTGCCAGCAGTCCCTTAGGGGGGAGGGAAGGAGCAGATACGCAGTATTTT. Translating gives CASSPLGGREGADTQYF.

The V call is TRBV2, the J call TRBJ1-1; 8 positions agree with TRBD1. V gave up 6 bases and J gave up 5 bases; unmatched junction bases: 8. Per the germline V gene, CDR1 is SNHLY and CDR2 is FYNNEI. The CDR3 is 14 residues long. The CDR3 loop is CASRKDRVGTEAFF. CDR3 coding DNA: TGTGCCAGCAGGAAGGACAGGGTAGGAACTGAAGCTTTCTTT.

The chain recombines TRBV4-3 with TRBJ2-7, with D perhaps TRBD1 (6 bases). With 3 bases removed from V and 3 bases from J, the gap between germline ends came to 15 bases. The germline V gene has CDR1 LGHNA and CDR2 YSLEER. The CDR3 has 15 amino acids. CDR3 region: CASSQRITGNYEQYF. The DNA of the CDR3 is TGCGCCAGCAGCCAGCGTATTACAGGGAACTACGAGCAGTACTTC.

The chain has TRBV19 and TRBJ1-2; D ambiguous. Germline V CDR1 and CDR2: LNHDA, SQIVND (reference sequence). V was cut by 0 bases and J by 1 base, with 15 bases left in between. The length of the CDR3 is 17 residues. The CDR3: CASSIDKRQEFNYGYTF. CDR3 bases: TGTGCCAGTAGTATAGATAAACGGCAGGAATTTAACTATGGCTACACCTTC.

The chain couples TRBV9 to TRBJ1-6; 9 nucleotides agree with TRBD1. This CDR3 is 14 amino acids long. V lost 3 bases to trimming and J lost 10 bases; unmatched junction nucleotides: 5. Germline lookup yields CDR1 SGDLS and CDR2 YYNGEE. CDR3 loop: CASSAGDRDSPLHF. The CDR3 nucleotides read TGTGCCAGCAGCGCCGGGGACAGGGACTCACCCCTCCACTTT. Drawing the rest from reference TRBV9 and TRBJ1-6, the complete variable domain is DSGVTQTPKHLITATGQRVTLRCSPRSGDLSVYWYQQSLDQGLQFLIQYYNGEERAKGNILERFSAQQFPDLHSELNLSSLELGDSALYFCASSAGDRDSPLHFGNGTRLTVT.

This chain joins TRBV5-1 and TRBJ2-5; 12 bases line up with TRBD1. V was pared by 8 bases and J by 4 bases, with 9 bases of the junction left unmatched. The V gene's germline CDR1 is SGHRS and CDR2 YFSETQ. CDR3 length: 15 amino acids. The CDR3 spells CASRTGTGGRETQYF. CDR3 coding DNA: TGCGCCAGTCGAACCGGGACAGGGGGCCGAGAGACCCAGTACTTC.

This clone was found once. The genes are TRBV24-1 and TRBJ2-3; D is perhaps TRBD2 (5 bases). Germline CDR1 KGHDR, CDR2 SFDVKD. Trimming took off 4 bases at V and 10 bases at J, with 14 bases between the two ends. The CDR3 consists of 13 residues. In DNA, the CDR3 is TGTGCCACCAGTGACCGGTCGTTGGGAGCGCAGTATTTT. It encodes CATSDRSLGAQYF.

This clone has only one observation. V and J are TRBV9 and TRBJ1-2; 7 nucleotides line up with TRBD1. From germline, CDR1 is SGDLS and CDR2 YYNGEE. The V and J ends lost 5 bases and 5 bases, in that order; junction bases with no gene match: 3. This CDR3 spans 12 amino acids. The CDR3 here is CASSEGQYGYTF. Here the CDR3 DNA reads TGTGCCAGCAGTGAGGGACAGTATGGCTACACCTTC.